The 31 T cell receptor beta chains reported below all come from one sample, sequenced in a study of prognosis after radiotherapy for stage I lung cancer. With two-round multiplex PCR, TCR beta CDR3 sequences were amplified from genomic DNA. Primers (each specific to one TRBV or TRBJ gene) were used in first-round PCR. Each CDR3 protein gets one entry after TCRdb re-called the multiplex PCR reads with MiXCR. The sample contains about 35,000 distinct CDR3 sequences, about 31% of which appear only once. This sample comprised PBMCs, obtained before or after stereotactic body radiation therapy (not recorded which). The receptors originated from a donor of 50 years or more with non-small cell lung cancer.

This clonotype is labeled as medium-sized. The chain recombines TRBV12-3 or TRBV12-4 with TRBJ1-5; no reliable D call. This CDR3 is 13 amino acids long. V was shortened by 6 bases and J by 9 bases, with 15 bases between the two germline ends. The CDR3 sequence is CASSNAYVGPQHF. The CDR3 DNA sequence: TGTGCCAGCAGCAATGCGTATGTCGGGCCCCAGCATTTT.

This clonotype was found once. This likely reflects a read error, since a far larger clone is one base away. As DNA, the CDR3 is TGTACCAGCAGCGACAGGGATAAAGGCTCCTACGAGCAGTACTTC. It specifies CTSSDRDKGSYEQYF. This chain links TRBV6-4 with TRBJ2-7, with 7 positions matching TRBD1. The CDR3 contains 15 residues. The germline gives CDR1 MRHNA, CDR2 SNTAGT.

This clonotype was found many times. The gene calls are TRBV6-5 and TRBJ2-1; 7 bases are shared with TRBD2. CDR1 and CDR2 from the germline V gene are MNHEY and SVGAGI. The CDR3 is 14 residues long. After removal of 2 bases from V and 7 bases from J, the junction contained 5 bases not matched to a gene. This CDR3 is CASSYGDYQNEQFF. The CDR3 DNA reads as TGTGCCAGCAGTTACGGGGACTACCAGAATGAGCAGTTCTTC.

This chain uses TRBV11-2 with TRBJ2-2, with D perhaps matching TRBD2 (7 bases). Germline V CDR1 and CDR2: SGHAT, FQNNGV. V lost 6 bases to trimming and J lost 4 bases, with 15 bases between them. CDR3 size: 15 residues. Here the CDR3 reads CASRLRGASTGELFF. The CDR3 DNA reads TGTGCCAGCAGATTACGGGGGGCTTCCACCGGGGAGCTGTTTTTT. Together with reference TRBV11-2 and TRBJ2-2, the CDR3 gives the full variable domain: EAGVAQSPRYKIIEKRQSVAFWCNPISGHATLYWYQQILGQGPKLLIQFQNNGVVDDSQLPKDRFSAERLKGVDSTLKIQPAKLEDSAVYLCASRLRGASTGELFFGEGSRLTVL.

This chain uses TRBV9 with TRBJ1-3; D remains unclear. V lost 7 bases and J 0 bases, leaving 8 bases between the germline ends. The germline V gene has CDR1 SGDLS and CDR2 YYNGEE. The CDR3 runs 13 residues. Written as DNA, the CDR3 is TGTGCCAGCGAAGGATCCTCTGGAAACACCATATATTTT. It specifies CASEGSSGNTIYF. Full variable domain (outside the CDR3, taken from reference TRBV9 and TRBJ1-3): DSGVTQTPKHLITATGQRVTLRCSPRSGDLSVYWYQQSLDQGLQFLIQYYNGEERAKGNILERFSAQQFPDLHSELNLSSLELGDSALYFCASEGSSGNTIYFGEGSWLTVV.

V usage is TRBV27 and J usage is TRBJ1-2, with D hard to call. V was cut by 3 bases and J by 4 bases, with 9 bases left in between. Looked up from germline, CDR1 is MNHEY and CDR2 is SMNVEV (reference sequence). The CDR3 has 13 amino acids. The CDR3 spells CASSFGGLYGYTF. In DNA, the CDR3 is TGTGCCAGCAGTTTTGGCGGCCTCTATGGCTACACCTTC.

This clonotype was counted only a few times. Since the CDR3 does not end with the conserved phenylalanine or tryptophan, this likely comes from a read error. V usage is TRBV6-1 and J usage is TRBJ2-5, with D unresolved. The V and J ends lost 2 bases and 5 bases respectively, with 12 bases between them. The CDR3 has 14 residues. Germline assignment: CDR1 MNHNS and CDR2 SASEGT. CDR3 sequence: CASSESVGLETQYL. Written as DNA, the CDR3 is TGTGCCAGCAGTGAAAGTGTAGGGCTTGAGACCCAGTACCTC.

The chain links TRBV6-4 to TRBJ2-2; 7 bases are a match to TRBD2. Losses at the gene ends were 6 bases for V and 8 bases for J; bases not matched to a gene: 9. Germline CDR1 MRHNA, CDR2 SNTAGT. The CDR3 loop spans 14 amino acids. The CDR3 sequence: CASSLSGTPGELFF. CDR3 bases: TGTGCCAGCAGCCTAAGCGGGACCCCAGGGGAGCTGTTTTTT.

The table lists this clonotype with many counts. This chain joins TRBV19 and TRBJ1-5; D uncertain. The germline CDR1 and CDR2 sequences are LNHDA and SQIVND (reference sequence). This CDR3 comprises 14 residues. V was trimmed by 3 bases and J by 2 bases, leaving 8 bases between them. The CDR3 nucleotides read TGTGCCAGTAGTATTTGGGAGGGCAATCAGCCCCAGCATTTT. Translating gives CASSIWEGNQPQHF.

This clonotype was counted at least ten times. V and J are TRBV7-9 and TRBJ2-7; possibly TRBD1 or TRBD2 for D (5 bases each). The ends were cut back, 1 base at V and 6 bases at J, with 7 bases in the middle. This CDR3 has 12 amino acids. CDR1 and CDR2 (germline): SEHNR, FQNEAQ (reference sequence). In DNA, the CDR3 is TGTGCCAGCAGCTTAGGGGACGCCGAGCAGTACTTC. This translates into CASSLGDAEQYF.

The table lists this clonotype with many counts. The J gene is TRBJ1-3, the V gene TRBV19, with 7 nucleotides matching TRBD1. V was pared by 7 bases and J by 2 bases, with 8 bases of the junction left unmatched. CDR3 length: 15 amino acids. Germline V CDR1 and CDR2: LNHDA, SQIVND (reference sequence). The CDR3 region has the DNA TGTGCCAGTACCCTGGACAGGACCACTGGAAACACCATATATTTT. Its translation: CASTLDRTTGNTIYF. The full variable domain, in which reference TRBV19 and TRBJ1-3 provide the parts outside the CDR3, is DGGITQSPKYLFRKEGQNVTLSCEQNLNHDAMYWYRQDPGQGLRLIYYSQIVNDFQKGDIAEGYSVSREKKESFPLTVTSAQKNPTAFYLCASTLDRTTGNTIYFGEGSWLTVV.

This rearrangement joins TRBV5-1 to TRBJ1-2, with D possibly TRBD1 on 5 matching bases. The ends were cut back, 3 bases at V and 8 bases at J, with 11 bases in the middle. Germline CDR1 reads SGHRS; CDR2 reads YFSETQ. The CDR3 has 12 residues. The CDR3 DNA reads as TGCGCCAGCAGCTCGACAGCGAGAGGCTACACCTTC. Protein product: CASSSTARGYTF.

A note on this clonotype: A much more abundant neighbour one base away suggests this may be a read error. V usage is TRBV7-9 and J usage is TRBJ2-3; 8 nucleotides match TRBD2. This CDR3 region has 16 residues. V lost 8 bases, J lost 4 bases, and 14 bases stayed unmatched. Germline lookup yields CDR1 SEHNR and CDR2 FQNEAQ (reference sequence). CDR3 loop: CASGQTNGGAADTQYF. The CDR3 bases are TGTGCCAGCGGCCAAACCAACGGGGGGGCGGCAGATACGCAGTATTTT.

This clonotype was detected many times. CDR3 coding DNA: TGTGCCAGCAGTCCAGGGTCCCTCGGGGAATACGAGCAGTACTTC. It codes for CASSPGSLGEYEQYF. The rearrangement uses TRBV6-1 and TRBJ2-7; D might be TRBD1 or TRBD2, each matching 5 bases. Germline V gene sequence: CDR1 MNHNS, CDR2 SASEGT. The CDR3 extends over 15 amino acids. The V gene lost 5 bases and the J gene lost 4 bases, with 18 bases spanning the gap.

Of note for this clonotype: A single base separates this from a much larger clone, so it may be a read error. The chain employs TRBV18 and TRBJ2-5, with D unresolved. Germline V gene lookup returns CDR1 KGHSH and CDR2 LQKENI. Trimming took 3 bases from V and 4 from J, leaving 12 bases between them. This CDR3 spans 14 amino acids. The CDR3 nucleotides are TGTGCCAGCTCACCGCTGGGGATAATAGAGACCCAGTACTTC. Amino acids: CASSPLGIIETQYF. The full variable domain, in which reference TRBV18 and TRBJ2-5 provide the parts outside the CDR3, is NAGVMQNPRHLVRRRGQEARLRCSPMKGHSHVYWYRQLPEEGLKFMVYLQKENIIDESGMPKERFSAEFPKEGPSILRIQQVVRGDSAAYFCASSPLGIIETQYFGPGTRLLVL.

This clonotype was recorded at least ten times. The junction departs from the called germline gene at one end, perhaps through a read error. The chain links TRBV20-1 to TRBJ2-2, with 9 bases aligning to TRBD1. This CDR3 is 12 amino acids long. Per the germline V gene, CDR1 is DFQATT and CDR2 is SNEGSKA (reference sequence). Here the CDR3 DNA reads TGCAGTGCTAGAGTACGGACAGGGGAGTTGTTTTTT. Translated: CSARVRTGELFF.

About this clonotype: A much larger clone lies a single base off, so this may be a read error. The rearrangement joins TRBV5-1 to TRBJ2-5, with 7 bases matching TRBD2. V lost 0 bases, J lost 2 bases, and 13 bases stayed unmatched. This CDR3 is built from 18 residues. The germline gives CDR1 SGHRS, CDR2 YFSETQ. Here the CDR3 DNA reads TGCGCCAGCAGCTTGGCCGAAATGGGGGGGAGCGTGCAAGAGACCCAGTACTTC. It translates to CASSLAEMGGSVQETQYF.

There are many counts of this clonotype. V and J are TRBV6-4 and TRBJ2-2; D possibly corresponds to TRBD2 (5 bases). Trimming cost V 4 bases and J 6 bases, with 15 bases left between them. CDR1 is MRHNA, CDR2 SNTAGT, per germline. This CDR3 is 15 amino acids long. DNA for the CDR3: TGTGCCAGCAGTGCCTTGAGCGGTGGGGCCGGGGAGCTGTTTTTT. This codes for CASSALSGGAGELFF.

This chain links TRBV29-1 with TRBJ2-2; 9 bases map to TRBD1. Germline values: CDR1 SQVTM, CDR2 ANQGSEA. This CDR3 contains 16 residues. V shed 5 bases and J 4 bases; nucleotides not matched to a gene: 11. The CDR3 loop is CSVRRGTGMVTGELFF. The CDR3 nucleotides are TGCAGCGTTCGCCGCGGGACAGGGATGGTCACCGGGGAGCTGTTTTTT.

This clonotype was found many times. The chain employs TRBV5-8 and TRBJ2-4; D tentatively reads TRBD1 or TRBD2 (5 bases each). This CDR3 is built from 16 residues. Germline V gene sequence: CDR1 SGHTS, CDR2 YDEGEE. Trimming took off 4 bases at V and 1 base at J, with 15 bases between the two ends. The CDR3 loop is CASSPSWGSAKNIQYF. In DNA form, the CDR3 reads TGTGCCAGCAGCCCCTCTTGGGGGTCCGCCAAAAACATTCAGTACTTC.

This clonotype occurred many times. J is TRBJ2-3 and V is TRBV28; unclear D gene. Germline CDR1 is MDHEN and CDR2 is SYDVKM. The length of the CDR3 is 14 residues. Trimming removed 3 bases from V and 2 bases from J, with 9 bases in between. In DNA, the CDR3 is TGTGCCAGCAGTTTCAGGCGGCCCACAGATACGCAGTATTTT. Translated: CASSFRRPTDTQYF.

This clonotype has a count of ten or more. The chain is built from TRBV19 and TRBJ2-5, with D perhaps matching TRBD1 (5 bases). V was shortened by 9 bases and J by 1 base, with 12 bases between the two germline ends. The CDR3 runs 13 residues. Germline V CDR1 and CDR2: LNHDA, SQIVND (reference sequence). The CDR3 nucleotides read TGTGCCAGCAGTCGACAGTTCCAAGAGACCCAGTACTTC. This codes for CASSRQFQETQYF.

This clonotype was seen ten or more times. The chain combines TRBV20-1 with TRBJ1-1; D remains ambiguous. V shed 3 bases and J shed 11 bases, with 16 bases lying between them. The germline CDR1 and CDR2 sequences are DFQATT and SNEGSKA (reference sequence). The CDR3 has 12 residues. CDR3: CSAREGRYWAFF. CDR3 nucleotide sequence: TGCAGTGCTAGGGAGGGAAGATATTGGGCTTTCTTT.

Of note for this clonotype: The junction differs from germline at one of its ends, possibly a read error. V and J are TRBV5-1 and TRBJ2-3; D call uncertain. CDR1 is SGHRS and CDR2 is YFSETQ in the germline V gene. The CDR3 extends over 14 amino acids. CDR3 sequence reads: CASSLGQVTETQYF. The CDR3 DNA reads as TGCGCCAGCAGCTTGGGTCAGGTCACAGAAACGCAGTATTTT.

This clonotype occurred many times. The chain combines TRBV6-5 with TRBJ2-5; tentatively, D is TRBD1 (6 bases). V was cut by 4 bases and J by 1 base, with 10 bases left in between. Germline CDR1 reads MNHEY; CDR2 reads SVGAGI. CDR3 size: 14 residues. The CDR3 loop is CASSFRTAQETQYF. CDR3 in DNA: TGTGCCAGCAGTTTTAGGACAGCCCAAGAGACCCAGTACTTC.

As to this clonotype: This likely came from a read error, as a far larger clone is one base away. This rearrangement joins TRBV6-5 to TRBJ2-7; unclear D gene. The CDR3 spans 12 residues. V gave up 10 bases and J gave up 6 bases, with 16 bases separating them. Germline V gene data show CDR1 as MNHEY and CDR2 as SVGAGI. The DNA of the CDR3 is TGTGCCATCACCCTCGGGCAACGCGAGCAGTACTTC. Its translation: CAITLGQREQYF.

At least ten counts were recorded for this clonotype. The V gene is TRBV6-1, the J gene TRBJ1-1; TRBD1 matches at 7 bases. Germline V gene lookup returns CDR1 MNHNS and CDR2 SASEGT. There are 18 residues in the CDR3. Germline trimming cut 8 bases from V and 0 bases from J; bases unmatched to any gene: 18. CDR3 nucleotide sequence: TGTGCCAGCCACTTATCGACAGGGAACACTTTTATGAACACTGAAGCTTTCTTT. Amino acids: CASHLSTGNTFMNTEAFF.

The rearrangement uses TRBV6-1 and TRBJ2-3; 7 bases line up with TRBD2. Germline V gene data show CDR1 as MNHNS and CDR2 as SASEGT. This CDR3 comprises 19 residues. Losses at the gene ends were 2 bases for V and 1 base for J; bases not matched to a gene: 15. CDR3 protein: CASSETAQGGRAGTDTQYF. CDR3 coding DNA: TGTGCCAGCAGTGAAACTGCCCAGGGAGGGAGGGCCGGCACAGATACGCAGTATTTT.

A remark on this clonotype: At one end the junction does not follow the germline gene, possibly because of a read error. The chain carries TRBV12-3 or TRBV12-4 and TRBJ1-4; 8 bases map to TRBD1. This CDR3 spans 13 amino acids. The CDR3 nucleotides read TGTGCCAGCCAGTGGACAGGGAGGGAAAAACCGTTTTTT. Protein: CASQWTGREKPFF.

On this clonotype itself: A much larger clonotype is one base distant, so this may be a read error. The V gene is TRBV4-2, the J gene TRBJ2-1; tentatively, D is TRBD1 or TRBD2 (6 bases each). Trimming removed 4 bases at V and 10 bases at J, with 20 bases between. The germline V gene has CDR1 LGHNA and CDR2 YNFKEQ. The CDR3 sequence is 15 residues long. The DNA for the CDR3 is TGTGCCAGCAGCCGGAGGACGGAGGGGGGTGGGGAGCAGTTCTTC. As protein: CASSRRTEGGGEQFF.

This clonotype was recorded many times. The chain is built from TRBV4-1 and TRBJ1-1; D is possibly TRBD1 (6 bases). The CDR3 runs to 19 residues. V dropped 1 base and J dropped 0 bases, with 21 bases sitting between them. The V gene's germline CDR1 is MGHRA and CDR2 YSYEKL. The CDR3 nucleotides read TGCGCCAGCAGCCAAGGGACAGCGGGCTCCAGCGTCATGAACACTGAAGCTTTCTTT. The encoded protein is CASSQGTAGSSVMNTEAFF.